This record looks at one T cell receptor (beta chain) sequence and its context. One junction end disagrees with the germline gene, perhaps due to a read error. Other DNA sequences in this sample translate to the same CDR3. Method: immunoSEQ multiplex PCR; TCRdb's copy keeps in-frame clones and lacks some. The sample holds tens of thousands of clones; roughly 93% are singletons and the top ten take about 1.4%. The data originate from a study of T cell changes during pregnancy in multiple sclerosis. The CDR3 is 16 amino acids. The V gene's germline CDR1 is SNHLY and CDR2 FYNNEI. The chain has TRBV2 and TRBJ2-3; weak D call: TRBD1 (8 bases). The input for sequencing was peripheral blood, taken in the third trimester of pregnancy. The receptor was derived from a female donor in good health, enrolled as a control in a pregnancy study. The CDR3 DNA is TGTGCCAGCACCATAAAACCACAGGGGGGGACAGATACGCAATATTTT. Amino acids: CASTIKPQGGTDTQYF.